This T cell receptor (beta chain) appears in the sequencing data of a study of blood T cell repertoires in COVID-19. At the level of the study: Acute and convalescent COVID-19 samples came from the United States, Italy and Spain. From T cells, B-cell-depleted T cells, or PBMCs came the material, which was cDNA or gDNA.

How the authors handled the data: How many nucleated cells were present was estimated from reference gene primer amplification. Method: immunoSEQ multiplex PCR; TCRdb's copy keeps in-frame clones and lacks some. D and trimming were read from the DNA, whereas the V and J calls and clone size are those reported in that table. The sample holds 150,000 to 200,000 clones, over 60% seen once. V trimming: 3 bases; J trimming: 7 bases; junction bases outside the gene matches: 15. CDR3 size: 19 residues. Germline V CDR1 and CDR2: MGHRA, YSYEKL. The sequenced sample was peripheral blood. J is TRBJ1-4 and V is TRBV4-1, with 12 bases lining up with TRBD1. The clonotype comes from a woman in her 70s with acute or convalescent COVID-19. Written as DNA, the CDR3 is TGCGCCAGCAGCCACCGATGGGGACAGGGGGCTGTTGGTAGTGAAAAACTGTTTTTT. The encoded protein is CASSHRWGQGAVGSEKLFF.